Each of the 18 T cell receptor beta chains below was sequenced from the same sample in a study of blood T cell repertoires in COVID-19 (dated by TCRdb to between 2020 and 2021). The receptor library was made with the immunoSEQ multiplex PCR assay. TCRdb's version of the immuneACCESS table is confined to in-frame rearrangements and falls short of the full clone set. An unresolved V gene accounts for under half of the shortfall where checked; the remainder is of unknown origin. This sample has some 130,000 clones in its table, and about 80% of those were observed once. The ten largest clones represent 16% of the sample. The sample comprised peripheral blood. Source of these receptors: a woman aged 50 to 65 with acute or convalescent COVID-19.

The chain uses TRBV12-5 and TRBJ2-1; 9 nucleotides line up with TRBD1. CDR3 length equals 15 residues. V was pared by 1 base and J by 6 bases, with 4 bases of the junction left unmatched. Germline V gene sequence: CDR1 LGHNT, CDR2 FRNRAP. This chain's CDR3 is CASGLGTGEINEQFF. Here the CDR3 DNA reads TGTGCTAGTGGTTTGGGGACAGGGGAAATCAATGAGCAGTTCTTC.

The rearrangement links TRBV2 to TRBJ2-7; D is unresolved. CDR1 and CDR2 from the germline V gene are SNHLY and FYNNEI. The V and J ends lost 7 bases and 2 bases respectively, with 12 bases between them. This CDR3 comprises 13 residues. CDR3 sequence (DNA): TGTGCCAGCACGGAAGAACAGCCCTACGAGCAGTACTTC. It is translated as CASTEEQPYEQYF. Full variable domain (missing parts from reference TRBV2 and TRBJ2-7): EPEVTQTPSHQVTQMGQEVILRCVPISNHLYFYWYRQILGQKVEFLVSFYNNEISEKSEIFDDQFSVERPDGSNFTLKIRSTKLEDSAMYFCASTEEQPYEQYFGPGTRLTVT.

The rearrangement uses TRBV7-9 and TRBJ2-7; the D gene is possibly TRBD2 (6 bases). The CDR3 sequence is 15 residues long. The V end lost 4 bases, the J end lost 2 bases, and 15 bases lay between the germline ends. CDR1 and CDR2 from the germline V gene are SEHNR and FQNEAQ (reference sequence). The CDR3 sequence is CASSSDSGEAYEQYF. The CDR3 nucleotides read TGTGCCAGCAGCTCCGATTCGGGGGAAGCCTACGAGCAGTACTTC.

The chain links TRBV3-1 (or the pseudogene TRBV3-2) to TRBJ1-1; D possibly corresponds to TRBD1 (6 bases). Germline assignment: CDR1 LGHDT and CDR2 YNNKEL (reference sequence). The CDR3 has 14 amino acids. V gave up 4 bases and J gave up 2 bases, with 11 bases separating them. The CDR3 is CASSLSQGNTEAFF. The CDR3 nucleotides read TGTGCCAGCAGCCTTTCACAGGGAAACACTGAAGCTTTCTTT.

Comments on this clone: It is unclear where the CDR3 begins or ends on the DNA, so no DNA is shown, and the CDR3 is as TCRdb lists it. The same CDR3 arises from other DNA sequences in this sample as well. This rearrangement joins TRBV6-6 to TRBJ1-1. The germline V gene has CDR1 MNHNY and CDR2 SVGAGI (reference sequence). The CDR3 length equals 13 residues, ends included. The CDR3 is CASSSSGGTEAFF.

The J gene is TRBJ1-3, the V gene TRBV2; 9 nucleotides line up with TRBD1. CDR3 size: 15 residues. Germline-derived CDR1 and CDR2 are SNHLY and FYNNEI. Trimming took 6 bases from V and 5 from J; bases not matched to a gene: 8. The chain's CDR3 is CASRVDRGTRNTIYF. CDR3 nucleotides: TGTGCCAGCAGGGTGGACAGGGGAACAAGAAACACCATATATTTT.

This clone has a handful of counts. The CDR3 reads CATSRDRDRITEAFF. The CDR3 nucleotides read TGTGCCACCAGCAGAGATAGGGACAGGATCACTGAAGCTTTCTTT. This rearrangement joins TRBV15 to TRBJ1-1, with TRBD1 identical over 8 bases. Germline V gene sequence: CDR1 LNHNV, CDR2 YYDKDF (reference sequence). With V trimmed by 0 bases and J by 4 bases, 4 bases remained unmatched. This CDR3 region has 15 residues. The full variable domain, in which reference TRBV15 and TRBJ1-1 provide the parts outside the CDR3, is DAMVIQNPRYQVTQFGKPVTLSCSQTLNHNVMYWYQQKSSQAPKLLFHYYDKDFNNEADTPDNFQSRRPNTSFCFLDIRSPGLGDTAMYLCATSRDRDRITEAFFGQGTRLTVV.

In this sample, this clone turned up many times. Distinct nucleotide sequences in the sample also encode this CDR3. V gene TRBV9 combines with J gene TRBJ1-1; 8 bases align to TRBD1. V shed 3 bases, J shed 3 bases, and the junction held 4 bases outside the gene matches. The CDR3 is 14 amino acids. Germline lookup yields CDR1 SGDLS and CDR2 YYNGEE. The CDR3 here is CASSGTGRDTEAFF. The CDR3, as DNA: TGTGCCAGCAGCGGGACAGGGCGGGACACTGAAGCTTTCTTT.

The gene calls are TRBV11-2 and TRBJ1-1; 8 bases are shared with TRBD1. CDR1 and CDR2 from the germline V gene are SGHAT and FQNNGV. The CDR3 is made up of 16 amino acids. V lost 5 bases, J lost 8 bases, and 16 bases stayed unmatched. The CDR3 DNA follows: TGTGCCAGCAGCGTCCGTTACCGACTACAGGGGGACGAAGCTTTCTTT. Protein: CASSVRYRLQGDEAFF.

The chain carries TRBV15 and TRBJ2-7; D perhaps matches TRBD2 (5 bases). Germline CDR1 is LNHNV and CDR2 is YYDKDF (reference sequence). The ends were cut back, 0 bases at V and 0 bases at J, with 12 bases in the middle. The CDR3 spans 16 residues. The CDR3 spells CATSRDASSDSYEQYF. The CDR3 region has the DNA TGTGCCACCAGCAGAGATGCGAGTAGCGACTCCTACGAGCAGTACTTC. Together with reference TRBV15 and TRBJ2-7, the CDR3 gives the full variable domain: DAMVIQNPRYQVTQFGKPVTLSCSQTLNHNVMYWYQQKSSQAPKLLFHYYDKDFNNEADTPDNFQSRRPNTSFCFLDIRSPGLGDTAMYLCATSRDASSDSYEQYFGPGTRLTVT.

The chain couples TRBV10-3 to TRBJ2-2; the match to TRBD2 covers 14 bases. Per germline, CDR1 ENHRY and CDR2 SYGVKD. The J segment lost 0 bases and the V segment lost 7 bases, leaving 4 bases of the junction unmatched. This CDR3 comprises 17 residues. Written as DNA, the CDR3 is TGTGCCATCACCCGGACTAGCGGGGGGACGAACACCGGGGAGCTGTTTTTT. As protein: CAITRTSGGTNTGELFF.

The J gene is TRBJ2-3, the V gene TRBV7-3; TRBD1 agrees at 7 bases. The CDR3 spans 15 residues. Germline-derived CDR1 and CDR2 are SGHTA and FQGTGA. With 2 bases clipped from V and 2 bases from J, the junction kept 4 bases outside the gene matches. The CDR3 DNA follows: TGTGCCAGCAGCTTACTGGGACAGATCACAGATACGCAGTATTTT. It yields the protein CASSLLGQITDTQYF.

The V gene is TRBV19, the J gene TRBJ1-1; D gene uncertain. Trimming left V 5 bases short and J 5 bases short, with 12 bases between. Per the germline V gene, CDR1 is LNHDA and CDR2 is SQIVND (reference sequence). The CDR3 covers 13 residues. The CDR3 nucleotides are TGTGCCAGTAGTCCCCCTAAGTTGACTGAAGCTTTCTTT. This sequence encodes CASSPPKLTEAFF.

The chain carries TRBV18 and TRBJ1-4; D remains ambiguous. Trimming removed 6 bases at V and 8 bases at J, with 16 bases between. This CDR3 comprises 14 residues. Germline CDR1 reads KGHSH; CDR2 reads LQKENI. The DNA for the CDR3 is TGTGCCAGCTCGCCCGGGGTCTTAGTGGAAAAACTGTTTTTT. The encoded protein is CASSPGVLVEKLFF.

This clone showed up just once. The chain couples TRBV30 to TRBJ2-3; 12 nucleotides align to TRBD2. The trim removed 1 base at V and 2 bases at J, leaving 7 bases unmatched. The V gene's germline CDR1 is GTSNPN and CDR2 SVGIG (reference sequence). The CDR3 sequence is 17 residues long. The CDR3 DNA sequence: TGTGCCTGGAGTGGCCTAGCGGGGGGGCGGCACACAGATACGCAGTATTTT. This codes for CAWSGLAGGRHTDTQYF.

The chain joins TRBV3-1 (or the pseudogene TRBV3-2) to TRBJ1-5; tentatively, D is TRBD1 (6 bases). Per the germline V gene, CDR1 is LGHDT and CDR2 is YNNKEL (reference sequence). The CDR3 length is 17 residues. The V and J ends lost 6 bases and 0 bases respectively, with 18 bases between them. CDR3 sequence (DNA): TGTGCCAGCAGACCCGGACAGCAAATTCATAGCAATCAGCCCCAGCATTTT. Its translation: CASRPGQQIHSNQPQHF.

CDR3: CASSLAFLGAGTEAFF. CDR3 nucleotides: TGTGCCAGCAGCTTAGCATTCTTGGGGGCCGGTACTGAAGCTTTCTTT. The chain carries TRBV11-2 and TRBJ1-1; perhaps TRBD1 as D (6 bases). The CDR3 has 16 residues. Deletions cut 1 base from V and 5 bases from J, with 17 bases between. Per the germline V gene, CDR1 is SGHAT and CDR2 is FQNNGV. Complete variable domain (other parts from reference TRBV11-2 and TRBJ1-1): EAGVAQSPRYKIIEKRQSVAFWCNPISGHATLYWYQQILGQGPKLLIQFQNNGVVDDSQLPKDRFSAERLKGVDSTLKIQPAKLEDSAVYLCASSLAFLGAGTEAFFGQGTRLTVV.

The table lists this clone with a few counts. V is TRBV19 and J is TRBJ1-2; a weak D match, TRBD1 (5 bases). From germline, CDR1 is LNHDA and CDR2 SQIVND (reference sequence). The CDR3 is made up of 13 amino acids. Trimming took off 5 bases at V and 0 bases at J, with 7 bases between the two ends. The CDR3 is CASSRRANYGYTF. CDR3 DNA: TGTGCCAGTAGTCGCAGGGCTAACTATGGCTACACCTTC.